These 29 T cell receptor beta chains share one sample of origin, sequenced in a study of a mutant IDH1 vaccine in newly diagnosed glioma. Measured with immunoSEQ multiplex PCR; TCRdb has only the in-frame clones, and not every one. The sample includes under 45,000 clones, roughly 80% of them seen just once. Specified time point: week 23, last vaccination. With topical imiquimod, each dose of the vaccine consisted of 300 ug of mutant IDH1 20-mer peptide. These receptors have no identified antigens. The sample in question was PBMCs, obtained from a glioma patient whose treatment included an IDH1 peptide vaccine. The receptors were gathered from a young woman with glioma. Some clones in this sample may be carry-over from other donors' samples.

The chain has TRBV5-1 and TRBJ1-1; D perhaps matches TRBD1 (6 bases). Trimming took off 3 bases at V and 2 bases at J, with 8 bases between the two ends. Germline assignment: CDR1 SGHRS and CDR2 YFSETQ. The CDR3 is 13 residues long. The CDR3 region has the DNA TGCGCCAGCAGCTCCAGGGGTAACACTGAAGCTTTCTTT. Protein product: CASSSRGNTEAFF.

This chain joins TRBV29-1 and TRBJ1-3; possibly TRBD1 for D (5 bases). The CDR3 loop spans 14 amino acids. Germline V gives CDR1 SQVTM, CDR2 ANQGSEA. Trimming shortened V by 4 bases and J by 2 bases, and 12 bases separated the two germline ends. The CDR3 loop is CSVVGEQTGNTIYF. CDR3 in DNA: TGCAGCGTTGTGGGGGAACAAACTGGAAACACCATATATTTT.

The genes are TRBV23-1 and TRBJ1-5, with D tentatively TRBD1 (5 bases). TRBV23-1 is flagged as an ORF with uncertain function. Trimming took off 9 bases at V and 5 bases at J, with 11 bases between the two ends. This CDR3 is 12 amino acids long. CDR3 nucleotide sequence: TGCGCCAGACCGACAGTGGATCAGCCCCAGCATTTT. It is translated as CARPTVDQPQHF.

The chain has TRBV7-2 and TRBJ2-1, with a possible D match to TRBD2 (5 bases). CDR3 length equals 16 residues. CDR1 is SGHTA, CDR2 FQGNSA, per germline. Trimming shortened V by 2 bases and J by 5 bases, and 16 bases separated the two germline ends. Here the CDR3 reads CASSLRTPAGNNEQFF. As DNA, the CDR3 is TGTGCCAGCAGCTTACGGACTCCCGCCGGAAACAATGAGCAGTTCTTC. The full variable domain, with the rest looked up from reference TRBV7-2 and TRBJ2-1, is GAGVSQSPSNKVTEKGKDVELRCDPISGHTALYWYRQSLGQGLEFLIYFQGNSAPDKSGLPSDRFSAERTGGSVSTLTIQRTQQEDSAVYLCASSLRTPAGNNEQFFGPGTRLTVL.

The gene calls are TRBV9 and TRBJ1-1; perhaps TRBD1 as D (5 bases). V was cut by 0 bases and J by 3 bases, with 9 bases left in between. This CDR3 contains 14 residues. The germline gives CDR1 SGDLS, CDR2 YYNGEE. The CDR3 DNA is TGTGCCAGCAGCGTAGGGGCCAGGGACACTGAAGCTTTCTTT. This codes for CASSVGARDTEAFF. Full variable domain (outside the CDR3, taken from reference TRBV9 and TRBJ1-1): DSGVTQTPKHLITATGQRVTLRCSPRSGDLSVYWYQQSLDQGLQFLIQYYNGEERAKGNILERFSAQQFPDLHSELNLSSLELGDSALYFCASSVGARDTEAFFGQGTRLTVV.

The J gene is TRBJ1-4, the V gene TRBV7-3; a possible D gene is TRBD1 (6 bases). The germline gives CDR1 SGHTA, CDR2 FQGTGA. The length of the CDR3 is 17 residues. V lost 5 bases to trimming and J lost 2 bases, with 18 bases between them. In DNA, the CDR3 is TGTGCCAGCAGCCAGGGACATCCAAACGGGACTAATGAAAAACTGTTTTTT. It translates to CASSQGHPNGTNEKLFF. Together with reference TRBV7-3 and TRBJ1-4, the CDR3 gives the full variable domain: GAGVSQTPSNKVTEKGKYVELRCDPISGHTALYWYRQSLGQGPEFLIYFQGTGAADDSGLPNDRFFAVRPEGSVSTLKIQRTERGDSAVYLCASSQGHPNGTNEKLFFGSGTQLSVL.

This clone was detected only once. The chain is built from TRBV30 and TRBJ1-2; D gene ambiguous. The CDR3 has 13 residues. V was cut by 5 bases and J by 0 bases, with 10 bases left in between. Germline V gives CDR1 GTSNPN, CDR2 SVGIG (reference sequence). The CDR3 region has the DNA TGTGCCTGGGCGGGTTTCACTAACTATGGCTACACCTTC. The encoded protein is CAWAGFTNYGYTF.

The chain recombines TRBV19 with TRBJ2-2; D is undetermined. Germline CDR1 and CDR2: LNHDA and SQIVND (reference sequence). V was clipped by 7 bases and J by 2 bases, with 8 bases between them. The CDR3 has 13 residues. The chain's CDR3 is CASKNGNTGELFF. In DNA form, the CDR3 reads TGTGCCAGTAAAAACGGCAACACCGGGGAGCTGTTTTTT.

For the CDR3, the DNA is TGCAGCGTTCGGACAGGGAATCAGCCCCAGCATTTT. This sequence encodes CSVRTGNQPQHF. V and J are TRBV29-1 and TRBJ1-5; 8 nucleotides align to TRBD1. This CDR3 spans 12 amino acids. Germline V gene sequence: CDR1 SQVTM, CDR2 ANQGSEA. V lost 5 bases and J lost 4; bases outside the gene matches: 1.

The J gene is TRBJ2-7, the V gene TRBV4-2; 9 positions agree with TRBD2. The germline V gene has CDR1 LGHNA and CDR2 YNFKEQ. The V gene end was trimmed by 9 bases and the J gene end by 1 base; junction bases not matched to a gene: 7. The CDR3 runs to 14 residues. The CDR3, as DNA: TGTGCCAGTACCCCGGGACTAGCTTCCTACGAGCAGTACTTC. The encoded protein is CASTPGLASYEQYF.

The J gene is TRBJ2-7, the V gene TRBV18; 8 bases align to TRBD1. The CDR3 is 16 amino acids. CDR1 is KGHSH, CDR2 LQKENI, per germline. Trimming removed 3 bases from V and 0 bases from J; junction bases left unmatched: 7. The CDR3 sequence: CASSPNDRGHSYEQYF. DNA of the CDR3: TGTGCCAGCTCACCGAACGACAGGGGTCACTCCTACGAGCAGTACTTC.

V gene TRBV5-4 combines with J gene TRBJ2-3; D remains ambiguous. Trimming stripped 2 bases from V and 1 base from J, with 2 bases between. The CDR3 spans 12 residues. From germline, CDR1 is SGHNT and CDR2 YYREEE (reference sequence). The CDR3 here is CASSFRTDTQYF. In nucleotides, the CDR3 is TGTGCCAGCAGCTTCCGCACAGATACGCAGTATTTT.

This chain uses TRBV5-4 with TRBJ2-7; D may be TRBD1 (5 bases). V lost 1 base, J lost 9 bases, and 14 bases lay in between. The germline gives CDR1 SGHNT, CDR2 YYREEE (reference sequence). This CDR3 spans 13 amino acids. In DNA, the CDR3 is TGTGCCAGCAGCTTGCCCCTAGGGGCAGCGCAGTACTTC. The encoded protein is CASSLPLGAAQYF.

In nucleotides, the CDR3 is TGTGCCAGCAGGATTGACCTGCCCCCCTACGAGCAGTACTTC. It specifies CASRIDLPPYEQYF. The chain is built from TRBV6-1 and TRBJ2-7; D unclear. The CDR3 has 14 amino acids. Germline CDR1 MNHNS, CDR2 SASEGT. Trimming shortened V by 6 bases and J by 2 bases, and 14 bases separated the two germline ends.

This chain links TRBV5-4 with TRBJ2-1, with unresolved D. CDR1 is SGHNT, CDR2 YYREEE, per germline (reference sequence). This CDR3 is built from 11 residues. Trimming pared 0 bases from V and 5 bases from J, leaving 0 bases between. The CDR3 sequence: CASSLDNEQFF. The CDR3 nucleotides read TGTGCCAGCAGCTTGGACAATGAGCAGTTCTTC. Full variable domain (remainder filled in from reference TRBV5-4 and TRBJ2-1): ETGVTQSPTHLIKTRGQQVTLRCSSQSGHNTVSWYQQALGQGPQFIFQYYREEENGRGNFPPRFSGLQFPNYSSELNVNALELDDSALYLCASSLDNEQFFGPGTRLTVL.

The chain recombines TRBV5-1 with TRBJ2-7; TRBD1 agrees at 11 bases. Germline V gene lookup returns CDR1 SGHRS and CDR2 YFSETQ. Germline trimming cut 4 bases from V and 6 bases from J; bases unmatched to any gene: 12. This CDR3 has 16 residues. The CDR3: CASSPIGQGARGEQYF. The CDR3 coding sequence is TGCGCCAGCAGCCCCATCGGACAGGGGGCGCGGGGCGAGCAGTACTTC.

This chain links TRBV4-1 with TRBJ2-7; TRBD2 matches at 9 bases. The CDR3 is 13 amino acids. With V trimmed by 8 bases and J by 6 bases, 8 bases remained unmatched. The germline CDR1 and CDR2 sequences are MGHRA and YSYEKL. CDR3 sequence reads: CASDSGRGGEQYF. Written as DNA, the CDR3 is TGCGCCAGCGATAGCGGGAGAGGCGGCGAGCAGTACTTC.

V usage is TRBV25-1 and J usage is TRBJ2-7, with TRBD1 as a possible D gene (5 bases). V lost 5 bases to trimming and J lost 5 bases, with 10 bases between them. This CDR3 is 12 amino acids long. CDR1 and CDR2 from the germline V gene are MGHDK and SYGVNS. The CDR3 is CASSPRVHEQYF. For the CDR3, the DNA is TGTGCCAGCAGTCCCAGGGTCCACGAGCAGTACTTC.

The gene calls are TRBV4-1 and TRBJ1-3; D unclear. The CDR3 contains 15 residues. Trimming took off 2 bases at V and 0 bases at J, with 8 bases between the two ends. Looked up from germline, CDR1 is MGHRA and CDR2 is YSYEKL. The CDR3 spells CASSQRAASGNTIYF. The CDR3 nucleotides are TGCGCCAGCAGCCAACGGGCGGCCTCTGGAAACACCATATATTTT.

This clone was counted between two and nine times. The gene calls are TRBV5-1 and TRBJ2-1; D is possibly TRBD2 (6 bases). The germline V and J ends were trimmed by 1 base and 6 bases, with 14 bases remaining between them. Germline CDR1 and CDR2: SGHRS and YFSETQ. The CDR3 length is 15 residues. This CDR3 is CASSLIKFGGNEQFF. CDR3 nucleotides: TGCGCCAGCAGCTTGATTAAGTTCGGGGGCAATGAGCAGTTCTTC.

This chain uses TRBV5-6 with TRBJ2-1; 12 bases match TRBD2. J lost 4 bases, V lost 4 bases, and 6 bases had no gene match. This CDR3 has 16 amino acids. Germline CDR1 SGHDT, CDR2 YYEEEE. As DNA, the CDR3 is TGTGCCAGCAGCAATTGGGGGACTAGCGGGTACAATGAGCAGTTCTTC. Amino acid sequence: CASSNWGTSGYNEQFF.

Comment on this clone: Its ends do not fully match the called genes, so a read error is possible. V is TRBV9 and J is TRBJ1-2; possibly TRBD1 for D (5 bases). Looked up from germline, CDR1 is SGDLS and CDR2 is YYNGEE. CDR3 length: 15 residues. CDR3 residues: CASSVDHRNPYSYTF. CDR3 nucleotide sequence: TGTGCCAGCAGCGTAGATCACAGGAACCCCTATAGCTACACCTTC.

With regard to this clone: Additional DNA sequences in this sample encode the identical CDR3. The chain carries TRBV11-2 and TRBJ1-1; D remains unclear. CDR1 is SGHAT and CDR2 is FQNNGV in the germline V gene. The CDR3 runs 13 residues. V lost 1 base and J 1 base, leaving 4 bases between the germline ends. CDR3 sequence (DNA): TGTGCCAGCAGCTTAGGCACGAACACTGAAGCTTTCTTT. This gives the protein CASSLGTNTEAFF.

V and J are TRBV6-1 and TRBJ2-5; D remains unclear. The CDR3 length is 13 residues. V was clipped by 4 bases and J by 2 bases, with 8 bases between them. Germline V gene sequence: CDR1 MNHNS, CDR2 SASEGT. DNA for the CDR3: TGTGCCAGCAGTGCAATCCCACAAGAGACCCAGTACTTC. It specifies CASSAIPQETQYF.

The chain carries TRBV30 and TRBJ2-1; 8 bases agree with TRBD1. Losses at the gene ends were 6 bases for V and 7 bases for J; bases not matched to a gene: 11. Germline CDR1 is GTSNPN and CDR2 is SVGIG (reference sequence). The CDR3 extends over 14 amino acids. The CDR3 loop is CACLRDRFRNEQFF. The CDR3 bases are TGTGCCTGCCTCCGGGACAGGTTTAGGAATGAGCAGTTCTTC. The full variable domain, its missing parts supplied by reference TRBV30 and TRBJ2-1, is SQTIHQWPATLVQPVGSPLSLECTVEGTSNPNLYWYRQAAGRGLQLLFYSVGIGQISSEVPQNLSASRPQDRQFILSSKKLLLSDSGFYLCACLRDRFRNEQFFGPGTRLTVL.

The chain joins TRBV25-1 to TRBJ1-6; D not resolved. V lost 4 bases, J lost 10 bases, and 11 bases lay in between. The CDR3 runs 13 residues. Germline CDR1 and CDR2: MGHDK and SYGVNS. This CDR3 is CASSVRERSPLHF. CDR3 DNA sequence: TGTGCCAGCAGTGTACGGGAGCGGTCACCCCTCCACTTT.

This clone was recorded only once. V is TRBV2 and J is TRBJ2-1, with 9 positions matching TRBD2. The CDR3 sequence is 18 residues long. J lost 8 bases, V lost 7 bases, and 21 bases had no gene match. Germline V gene lookup returns CDR1 SNHLY and CDR2 FYNNEI. CDR3 residues: CASTGGRGSGGKSDEQFF. The DNA of the CDR3 is TGTGCCAGCACGGGGGGCCGCGGTAGCGGGGGCAAGTCCGATGAGCAGTTCTTC. Together with reference TRBV2 and TRBJ2-1, the CDR3 gives the full variable domain: EPEVTQTPSHQVTQMGQEVILRCVPISNHLYFYWYRQILGQKVEFLVSFYNNEISEKSEIFDDQFSVERPDGSNFTLKIRSTKLEDSAMYFCASTGGRGSGGKSDEQFFGPGTRLTVL.

The V gene is TRBV7-8, the J gene TRBJ2-1, with D uncertain. This CDR3 has 12 residues. With 5 bases removed from V and 6 bases from J, the gap between germline ends came to 8 bases. Per germline, CDR1 SGHVS and CDR2 FQNEAQ. The CDR3 nucleotides are TGTGCCAGCAGCGCCTTCAGCAATGAGCAGTTCTTC. Translation: CASSAFSNEQFF.

J is TRBJ1-1 and V is TRBV9; no clear D. In germline, CDR1 is SGDLS, CDR2 YYNGEE. The germline V and J ends were trimmed by 1 base and 0 bases, with 1 base remaining between them. There are 12 residues in the CDR3. Written as DNA, the CDR3 is TGTGCCAGCAGCGTAATGAACACTGAAGCTTTCTTT. Protein sequence: CASSVMNTEAFF.